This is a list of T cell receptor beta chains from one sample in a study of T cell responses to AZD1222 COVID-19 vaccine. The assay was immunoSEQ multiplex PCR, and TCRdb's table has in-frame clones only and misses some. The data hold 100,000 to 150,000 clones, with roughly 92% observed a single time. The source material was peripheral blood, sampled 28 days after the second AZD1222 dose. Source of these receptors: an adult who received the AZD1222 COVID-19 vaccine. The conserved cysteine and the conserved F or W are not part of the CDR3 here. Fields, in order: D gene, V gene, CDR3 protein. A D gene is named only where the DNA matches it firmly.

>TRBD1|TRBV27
ASSLWDRGEPEAF
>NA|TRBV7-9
ASSLAQDRNYGYT
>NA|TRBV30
AWSGGGGYT
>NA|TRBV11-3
ASSFRTANTEAF
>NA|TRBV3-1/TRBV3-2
ASSHRETQY
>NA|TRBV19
ASTNTGAATQY
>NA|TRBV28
ASSALGQQTNEKLF
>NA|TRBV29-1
SVDPGDYGYT
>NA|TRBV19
ASSIGDTQY
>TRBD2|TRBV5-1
ASSGSGGPSTDTQY
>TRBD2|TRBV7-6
ASSLVGTSGETQY
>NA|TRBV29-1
SVDVGAHEQY
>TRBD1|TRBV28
ASSTGGAGELF
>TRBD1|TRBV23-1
ASSQSNDRGSDTQY
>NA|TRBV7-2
ASSPTQETQY
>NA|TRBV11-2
ASSTGAANEQF
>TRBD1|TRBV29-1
SVDRGGTGELF
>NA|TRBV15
ATSRDRNMNTEAF
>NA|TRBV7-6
ASSLAGGSYEQY
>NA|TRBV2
ASIGGGYGYT
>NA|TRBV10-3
AIATAGDTEAF
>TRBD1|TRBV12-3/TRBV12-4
ASSSQGGKLF
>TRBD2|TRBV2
ASSLRLAGGNNEQF
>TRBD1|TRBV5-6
ASSSVLYPGGQGNNEQF
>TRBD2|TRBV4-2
ASSQDAGGEQY
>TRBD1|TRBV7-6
ASSPSYRGPGNTIY
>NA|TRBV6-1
ASSDPGRDNEKLF
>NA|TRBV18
ASSPIGTANYGYT
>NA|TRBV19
ASRGRGYPDYGYT
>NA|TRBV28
ASSTLVRTNNEQF
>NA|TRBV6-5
ASSPGMAGETQY
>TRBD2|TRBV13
ASSFGGGSTDTQY
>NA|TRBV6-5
ASSYSLETDEH
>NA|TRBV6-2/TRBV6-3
ASSTPGSAPAAF
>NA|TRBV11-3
ASSLDFGETGELF
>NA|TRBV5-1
ASSATSTGELF
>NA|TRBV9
ASSPSTGVNSPLH
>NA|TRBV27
ASSFFPRQSGSPLH
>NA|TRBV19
ASSTDTESSYEQY
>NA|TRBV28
ASSYDGNYGYT
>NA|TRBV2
ASSSLAHNEQF
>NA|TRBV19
ASSRTESTDTQY
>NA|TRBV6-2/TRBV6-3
ASSYSPIWNEQF
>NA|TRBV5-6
ASSPTGTGELF
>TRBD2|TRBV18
ASSYSLAGGDNEQF
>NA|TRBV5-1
ASSLRDNHNEQF
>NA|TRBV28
ASSLGGARGNTIY
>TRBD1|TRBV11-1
ASSTRQGARTEAF
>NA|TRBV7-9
ASSLGDQVTNGYT
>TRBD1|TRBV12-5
ASGLVRGGLYNEQF
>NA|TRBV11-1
ASSFPGRRYEQY
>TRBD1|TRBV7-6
ASSPDRENHRQPQH
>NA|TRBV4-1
ASSQDFYGAGEKLF
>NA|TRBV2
ASRDDSPLH
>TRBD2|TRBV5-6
ASSRLAGRYEQY